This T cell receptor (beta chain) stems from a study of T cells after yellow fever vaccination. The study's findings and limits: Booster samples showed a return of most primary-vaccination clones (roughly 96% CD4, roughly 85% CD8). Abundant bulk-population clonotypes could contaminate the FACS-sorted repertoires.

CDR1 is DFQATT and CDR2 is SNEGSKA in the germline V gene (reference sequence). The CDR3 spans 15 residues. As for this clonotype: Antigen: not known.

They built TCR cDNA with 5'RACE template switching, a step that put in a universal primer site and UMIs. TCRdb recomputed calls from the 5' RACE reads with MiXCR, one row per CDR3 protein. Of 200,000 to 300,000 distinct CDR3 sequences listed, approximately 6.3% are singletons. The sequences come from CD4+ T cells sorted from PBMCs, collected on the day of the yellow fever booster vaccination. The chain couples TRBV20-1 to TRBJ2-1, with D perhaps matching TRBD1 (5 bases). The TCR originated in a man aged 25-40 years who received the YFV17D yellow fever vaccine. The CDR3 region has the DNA TGCAGCAGTGCTAGTACCGGACATACCTACAATGAGCAGTTCTTC. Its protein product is CSSASTGHTYNEQFF.